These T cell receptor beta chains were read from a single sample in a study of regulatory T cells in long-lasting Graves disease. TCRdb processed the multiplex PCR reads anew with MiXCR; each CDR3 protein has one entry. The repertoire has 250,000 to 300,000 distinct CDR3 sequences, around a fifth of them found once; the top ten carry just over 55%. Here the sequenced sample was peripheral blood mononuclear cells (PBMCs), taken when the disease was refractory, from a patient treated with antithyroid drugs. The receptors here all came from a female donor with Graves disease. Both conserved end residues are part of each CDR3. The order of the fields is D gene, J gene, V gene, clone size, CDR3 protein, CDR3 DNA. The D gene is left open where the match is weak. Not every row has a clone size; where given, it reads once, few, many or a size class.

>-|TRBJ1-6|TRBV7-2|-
CASSPGGRWSPLHF
TGTGCCAGCAGCCCGGGGGGGCGTTGGTCACCCCTCCACTTT
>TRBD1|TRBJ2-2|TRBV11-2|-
CASSRQGFTGELFF
TGTGCCAGCAGCCGACAGGGTTTCACCGGGGAGCTGTTTTTT
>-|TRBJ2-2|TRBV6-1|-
CASSPDPDTGELFF
TGTGCCAGCAGTCCTGACCCGGACACCGGGGAGCTGTTTTTT
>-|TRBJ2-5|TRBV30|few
CAWSVAAYQETQYF
TGTGCCTGGAGTGTAGCGGCATACCAAGAGACCCAGTACTTC
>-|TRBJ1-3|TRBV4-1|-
CASSQDWYSAGNTIYF
TGCGCCAGCAGCCAAGATTGGTACTCTGCTGGAAACACCATATATTTT
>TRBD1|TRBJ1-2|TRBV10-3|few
CACAGTEDYGYTF
TGTGCCTGCGCCGGGACAGAGGACTATGGCTACACCTTC
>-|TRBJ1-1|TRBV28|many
CASSPAGRDTEAFF
TGTGCCAGCAGTCCCGCGGGAAGGGACACTGAAGCTTTCTTT
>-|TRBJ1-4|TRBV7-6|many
CASSLRMGRHDEKLFF
TGTGCCAGCAGCTTACGAATGGGACGCCATGATGAAAAACTGTTTTTT
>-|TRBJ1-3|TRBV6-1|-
CASSKSARAENTIYF
TGTGCCAGCAGTAAATCGGCCAGGGCCGAGAACACCATATATTTT
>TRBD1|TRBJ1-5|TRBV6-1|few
CASSPGQGASGNQPQHF
TGTGCCAGCAGCCCCGGACAGGGGGCAAGTGGGAATCAGCCCCAGCATTTT
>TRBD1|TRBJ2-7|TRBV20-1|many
CSARTGAGNSYEQYF
TGCAGTGCTAGGACAGGGGCTGGAAACTCCTACGAGCAGTACTTC
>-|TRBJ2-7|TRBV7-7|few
CASSFGESYEQYF
TGTGCCAGCAGCTTTGGGGAATCCTACGAGCAGTACTTC
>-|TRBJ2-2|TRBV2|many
CASLNTGELFF
TGTGCCAGCCTTAACACCGGGGAGCTGTTTTTT
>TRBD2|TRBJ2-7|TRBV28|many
CASSLGASGGTYEQYF
TGTGCCAGCAGTTTAGGGGCTAGCGGGGGAACCTACGAGCAGTACTTC